A single sample is the source of the 28 T cell receptor beta chains below, sequenced in a study of control samples from healthy donors and cancer patients. The table came from immunoSEQ multiplex PCR; TCRdb's copy has only in-frame clones and leaves some out. The table lists about 70,000 clones, approximately 87% of them singletons, with about 2.2% in the top ten. The source material was PBMCs. The source is a woman in her forties or fifties with head and neck cancer.

The chain couples TRBV11-2 to TRBJ1-1, with 8 bases fitting TRBD1. Germline lookup yields CDR1 SGHAT and CDR2 FQNNGV. J lost 4 bases, V lost 5 bases, and 3 bases had no gene match. There are 13 residues in the CDR3. In nucleotides, the CDR3 is TGTGCCAGCAGCCTCGGGACAGGCACTGAAGCTTTCTTT. Translated: CASSLGTGTEAFF.

A single count supports this clone. This chain uses TRBV7-2 with TRBJ2-2, with D possibly matching TRBD2 (6 bases). The V and J ends lost 5 bases and 6 bases respectively, with 22 bases between them. CDR1 is SGHTA, CDR2 FQGNSA, per germline. This CDR3 is built from 17 residues. The CDR3 loop is CASSEGSRAGGSGELFF. CDR3 DNA sequence: TGTGCCAGCAGCGAGGGATCTAGGGCCGGGGGATCCGGGGAGCTGTTTTTT.

The chain employs TRBV2 and TRBJ2-7; 8 bases fit TRBD1. CDR1 SNHLY and CDR2 FYNNEI come from the germline V gene. This CDR3 has 16 amino acids. Trimming at V came to 5 bases and at J to 5 bases, leaving 14 bases not matched to a gene. The CDR3 sequence: CASSPKVDRVVDEQYF. The DNA for the CDR3 is TGTGCCAGCAGTCCCAAGGTGGACAGGGTGGTTGACGAGCAGTACTTC.

The V call is TRBV2, the J call TRBJ2-7, with 8 bases that match TRBD1. Looked up from germline, CDR1 is SNHLY and CDR2 is FYNNEI. This CDR3 region has 15 residues. V was clipped by 10 bases and J by 0 bases; unmatched bases: 11. As DNA, the CDR3 is TGTGCCACCCAGATGGGGGACAGGCGCTCCTACGAGCAGTACTTC. The encoded protein is CATQMGDRRSYEQYF.

This clone was picked up a small number of times. V gene TRBV29-1 combines with J gene TRBJ2-7; 9 bases map to TRBD1. V was clipped by 3 bases and J by 6 bases; unmatched bases: 9. This CDR3 is 14 amino acids long. Germline lookup yields CDR1 SQVTM and CDR2 ANQGSEA. The CDR3, as DNA: TGCAGCGTTGACCCGGGACAGGGTTTAGGCGAGCAGTACTTC. Encoded protein: CSVDPGQGLGEQYF.

The chain links TRBV5-1 to TRBJ1-6, with a tentative D call TRBD1 (6 bases). Trimming removed 0 bases from V and 8 bases from J, with 12 bases in between. Germline V gene lookup returns CDR1 SGHRS and CDR2 YFSETQ. The CDR3 runs 15 residues. The CDR3 nucleotides read TGCGCCAGCAGCTTGGGAGGGGGGCTGGATTCACCCCTCCACTTT. Its protein product is CASSLGGGLDSPLHF.

The gene calls are TRBV7-9 and TRBJ2-1; perhaps TRBD1 as D (6 bases). Germline CDR1 and CDR2: SEHNR and FQNEAQ (reference sequence). The CDR3 runs 16 residues. Trimming pared 3 bases from V and 6 bases from J, leaving 18 bases between. CDR3 region: CASSLRQAPQGNEQFF. CDR3 sequence (DNA): TGTGCCAGCAGCTTGCGACAGGCTCCACAAGGCAATGAGCAGTTCTTC.

V and J are TRBV27 and TRBJ1-1; 9 bases fit TRBD1. The V and J ends lost 6 bases and 2 bases, in that order; junction bases with no gene match: 4. The CDR3 has 14 residues. Germline CDR1 reads MNHEY; CDR2 reads SMNVEV (reference sequence). The CDR3 reads CASRTGGVNTEAFF. Written as DNA, the CDR3 is TGTGCCAGCAGGACAGGGGGGGTTAACACTGAAGCTTTCTTT.

The chain links TRBV5-4 to TRBJ2-2; TRBD2 matches 10 bases. The CDR3 has 18 amino acids. Losses at the gene ends were 2 bases for V and 5 bases for J; bases not matched to a gene: 12. CDR1 SGHNT and CDR2 YYREEE come from the germline V gene (reference sequence). The CDR3 sequence: CASSLASGGPLKTGELFF. The CDR3 bases are TGTGCCAGCAGCTTAGCTAGCGGGGGTCCCCTGAAAACCGGGGAGCTGTTTTTT.

The V gene is TRBV14, the J gene TRBJ1-2; possibly TRBD1 for D (6 bases). Germline-derived CDR1 and CDR2 are SGHDN and FVKESK. With 1 base removed from V and 6 bases from J, the gap between germline ends came to 12 bases. The length of the CDR3 is 14 residues. The CDR3 nucleotides read TGTGCCAGCAGCCAAGCTCAGGGGTGGGATGGCTACACCTTC. Protein sequence: CASSQAQGWDGYTF.

This clone was found once. This chain joins TRBV2 and TRBJ1-2; TRBD1 aligns across 11 bases. J gave up 8 bases and V 5 bases, and 13 bases lay outside the gene matches. The CDR3 runs to 16 residues. The germline V gene has CDR1 SNHLY and CDR2 FYNNEI. The CDR3 here is CASSPYTGQGVEGYTF. CDR3 nucleotides: TGTGCCAGCAGTCCTTATACGGGACAGGGGGTAGAGGGCTACACCTTC.

V and J are TRBV9 and TRBJ2-7; 10 bases are a match to TRBD2. CDR3 size: 15 residues. Germline V gene lookup returns CDR1 SGDLS and CDR2 YYNGEE. J lost 7 bases, V lost 10 bases, and 17 bases had no gene match. CDR3 DNA sequence: TGTGCCCGCGGCCCACTGAGCGGGGGGGCGGGGGAGCAGTACTTC. The encoded protein is CARGPLSGGAGEQYF.

A remark on this clone: This sample also contains other DNA sequences that code for the same CDR3. The chain employs TRBV27 and TRBJ2-3; a possible D gene is TRBD2 (7 bases). Looked up from germline, CDR1 is MNHEY and CDR2 is SMNVEV (reference sequence). CDR3 length: 16 residues. V was shortened by 2 bases and J by 4 bases, with 16 bases between the two germline ends. The CDR3 loop reads CASSLSGGGRADTQYF. The CDR3 bases are TGTGCCAGCAGTTTAAGTGGGGGGGGGCGTGCAGATACGCAGTATTTT.

The chain combines TRBV5-6 with TRBJ2-4; D possibly corresponds to TRBD1 (5 bases). The CDR3 covers 15 residues. Germline V lookup: CDR1 SGHDT, CDR2 YYEEEE. Trimming shortened V by 4 bases and J by 1 base, and 12 bases separated the two germline ends. CDR3 bases: TGTGCCAGCAGCCCGGAGCAGGGCGCCAAAAACATTCAGTACTTC. Translated: CASSPEQGAKNIQYF.

The rearrangement uses TRBV7-8 and TRBJ2-7; D might be TRBD1 (5 bases). CDR1 is SGHVS and CDR2 is FQNEAQ in the germline V gene. Trimming took 1 base from V and 3 from J, leaving 10 bases between them. The CDR3 contains 14 residues. The CDR3 region has the DNA TGTGCCAGCAGCTTAGGGGCCAGGGTCTACGAGCAGTACTTC. Translation gives CASSLGARVYEQYF.

The gene calls are TRBV19 and TRBJ2-1, with D perhaps TRBD2 (7 bases). The CDR3 runs 15 residues. Deletions cut 4 bases from V and 10 bases from J, with 20 bases between. The germline V gene has CDR1 LNHDA and CDR2 SQIVND (reference sequence). CDR3 residues: CASSTQGGALKEQFF. The CDR3 DNA follows: TGTGCCAGTAGTACCCAAGGGGGGGCTTTGAAGGAGCAGTTCTTC.

The V call is TRBV4-3, the J call TRBJ1-6; no firm D call. V was cut by 3 bases and J by 1 base, with 13 bases left in between. Germline assignment: CDR1 LGHNA and CDR2 YSLEER. This CDR3 is 17 amino acids long. The CDR3 coding sequence is TGCGCCAGCAGCCAGTCCCCCCAGAATTCCTATAATTCACCCCTCCACTTT. Protein: CASSQSPQNSYNSPLHF.

This clone appeared a single time. V and J are TRBV30 and TRBJ2-2, with D perhaps TRBD1 (6 bases). The CDR3 spans 17 residues. Trimming took off 4 bases at V and 3 bases at J, with 21 bases between the two ends. In germline, CDR1 is GTSNPN, CDR2 SVGIG (reference sequence). The CDR3 DNA follows: TGTGCCTGGACCCTACCCACAGGGATTGGGTACACCGGGGAGCTGTTTTTT. Protein sequence: CAWTLPTGIGYTGELFF. The full variable domain, its missing parts supplied by reference TRBV30 and TRBJ2-2, is SQTIHQWPATLVQPVGSPLSLECTVEGTSNPNLYWYRQAAGRGLQLLFYSVGIGQISSEVPQNLSASRPQDRQFILSSKKLLLSDSGFYLCAWTLPTGIGYTGELFFGEGSRLTVL.

This rearrangement joins TRBV2 to TRBJ2-7; D unclear. Germline V gene sequence: CDR1 SNHLY, CDR2 FYNNEI. CDR3 size: 14 residues. V gave up 1 base and J gave up 11 bases, with 18 bases separating them. DNA for the CDR3: TGTGCCAGCAGTGAAGTAAGGTACAGCCCCTTGGAGTACTTC. Protein sequence: CASSEVRYSPLEYF.

V usage is TRBV27 and J usage is TRBJ2-7; D is perhaps TRBD1 (5 bases). The germline V and J ends were trimmed by 3 bases and 6 bases, with 15 bases remaining between them. Germline V gene data show CDR1 as MNHEY and CDR2 as SMNVEV (reference sequence). This CDR3 comprises 14 residues. In DNA, the CDR3 is TGTGCCAGCAGTTTGGCCAAGACAGCCCTCGAGCAGTACTTC. It specifies CASSLAKTALEQYF.

The rearrangement links TRBV9 to TRBJ1-2, with D perhaps TRBD1 (5 bases). CDR1 SGDLS and CDR2 YYNGEE come from the germline V gene. Trimming removed 3 bases at V and 8 bases at J, with 17 bases between. The CDR3 runs 14 residues. This CDR3 is CASSEPSGDGGYTF. In DNA, the CDR3 is TGTGCCAGCAGCGAACCTTCGGGGGACGGAGGCTACACCTTC. Full variable domain (rest looked up from reference TRBV9 and TRBJ1-2): DSGVTQTPKHLITATGQRVTLRCSPRSGDLSVYWYQQSLDQGLQFLIQYYNGEERAKGNILERFSAQQFPDLHSELNLSSLELGDSALYFCASSEPSGDGGYTFGSGTRLTVV.

V is TRBV3-1 (or the pseudogene TRBV3-2) and J is TRBJ1-6, with a weak D call TRBD1 (6 bases). The CDR3 loop spans 16 amino acids. Germline-derived CDR1 and CDR2 are LGHDT and YNNKEL (reference sequence). V dropped 0 bases and J dropped 6 bases, with 12 bases sitting between them. The CDR3: CASSQEYGRGNSPLHF. The CDR3 DNA follows: TGTGCCAGCAGCCAAGAGTATGGCAGGGGTAATTCACCCCTCCACTTT.

This rearrangement joins TRBV7-2 to TRBJ2-7, with D possibly being TRBD1 (5 bases). This CDR3 spans 13 amino acids. Germline lookup yields CDR1 SGHTA and CDR2 FQGNSA. The V end was cut by 1 base, the J end by 7 bases, with 11 bases between. The CDR3 DNA reads as TGTGCCAGCAGCTTAGAAGGGGCCGGGGAGCAGTACTTC. As protein: CASSLEGAGEQYF. Using reference TRBV7-2 and TRBJ2-7 for the parts outside the CDR3, the full variable domain is GAGVSQSPSNKVTEKGKDVELRCDPISGHTALYWYRQSLGQGLEFLIYFQGNSAPDKSGLPSDRFSAERTGGSVSTLTIQRTQQEDSAVYLCASSLEGAGEQYFGPGTRLTVT.

The genes are TRBV4-3 and TRBJ1-1; D gene uncertain. The V end was cut by 1 base, the J end by 7 bases, with 7 bases between. The CDR3 is made up of 12 amino acids. In germline, CDR1 is LGHNA, CDR2 YSLEER. CDR3 sequence reads: CASSQVGDEAFF. In DNA form, the CDR3 reads TGCGCCAGCAGCCAAGTAGGAGATGAAGCTTTCTTT.

CDR3 nucleotide sequence: TGCGCCAGCAGCCAAACTAGGGGCTTCGATGAGCAGTTCTTC. This gives the protein CASSQTRGFDEQFF. The chain uses TRBV4-3 and TRBJ2-1; tentatively, D is TRBD1 or TRBD2 (5 bases each). Germline V gene sequence: CDR1 LGHNA, CDR2 YSLEER. The CDR3 covers 14 residues. With 2 bases removed from V and 8 bases from J, the gap between germline ends came to 13 bases.

This sequence joins TRBV7-9 and TRBJ1-3; no clear D. Per germline, CDR1 SEHNR and CDR2 FQNEAQ (reference sequence). The CDR3 totals 16 residues. V dropped 3 bases and J dropped 0 bases, with 12 bases sitting between them. CDR3 sequence reads: CASSLGPVDSGNTIYF. In nucleotides, the CDR3 is TGTGCCAGCAGCTTGGGTCCGGTCGACTCTGGAAACACCATATATTTT.

The chain employs TRBV19 and TRBJ1-5; 8 bases line up with TRBD1. Germline V CDR1 and CDR2: LNHDA, SQIVND (reference sequence). V shed 3 bases and J 5 bases; nucleotides not matched to a gene: 6. CDR3 length: 15 residues. The CDR3, as DNA: TGTGCCAGTAGTATCCCAGGGGGCGGTGATCAGCCCCAGCATTTT. Encoded protein: CASSIPGGGDQPQHF.

The chain recombines TRBV6-1 with TRBJ2-3; maybe TRBD2 (7 bases). Germline assignment: CDR1 MNHNS and CDR2 SASEGT. This CDR3 is 14 amino acids long. Trimming removed 1 base at V and 4 bases at J, with 9 bases between. The DNA of the CDR3 is TGTGCCAGCAGTGAAGGGGAGGGGGCAGATACGCAGTATTTT. It codes for CASSEGEGADTQYF.